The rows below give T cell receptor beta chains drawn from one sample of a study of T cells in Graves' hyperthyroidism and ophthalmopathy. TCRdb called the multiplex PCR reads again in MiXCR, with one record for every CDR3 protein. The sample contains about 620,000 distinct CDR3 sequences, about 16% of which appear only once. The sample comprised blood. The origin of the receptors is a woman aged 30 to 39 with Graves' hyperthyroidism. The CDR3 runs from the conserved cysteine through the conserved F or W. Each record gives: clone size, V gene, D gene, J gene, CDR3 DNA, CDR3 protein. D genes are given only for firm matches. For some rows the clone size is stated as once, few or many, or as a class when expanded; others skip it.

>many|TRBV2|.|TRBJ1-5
TGTGCCAGCAGTTTTATTCAGGGAGGGAATCAGCCCCAGCATTTT
CASSFIQGGNQPQHF
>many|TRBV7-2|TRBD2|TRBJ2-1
TGTGCCAGCAGCAAGACTAGCGGGAGGGTGAACTCCTACAATGAGCAGTTCTTC
CASSKTSGRVNSYNEQFF
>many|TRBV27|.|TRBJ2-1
TGTGCCAGCAGTCCCAATGACGGTAACTACAATGAGCAGTTCTTC
CASSPNDGNYNEQFF
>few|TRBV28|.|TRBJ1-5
TGTGCCAGCAGTTTTCAAGGGGGGGGGTATAGCAATCAGCCCCAGCATTTT
CASSFQGGGYSNQPQHF
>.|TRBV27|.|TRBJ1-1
TGTGCCAGCAGTCCCTTAGCGGACGACACTGAAGCTTACTTT
CASSPLADDTEAYF
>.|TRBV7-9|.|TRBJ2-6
TGTGCCAGCAGCTTAGCGGGAGTGATTTCTGGGGCCAACGTCCTGACTTTC
CASSLAGVISGANVLTF
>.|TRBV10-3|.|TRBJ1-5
TGTGCCATCAGTCCCTTCAGCAATCAGCCCCAGCATTTT
CAISPFSNQPQHF
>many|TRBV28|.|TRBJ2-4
TGTGCCAGCAGTTTAAGTACGAACATTCAGTACTTC
CASSLSTNIQYF
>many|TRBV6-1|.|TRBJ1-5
TGTGCCAGCAGTGTCCCCCCAGGGTACAATCAGCCCCAGCATTTT
CASSVPPGYNQPQHF
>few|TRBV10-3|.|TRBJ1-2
TGTGCCATCAGTGCCACAGAGTATGGCTACACCTTC
CAISATEYGYTF
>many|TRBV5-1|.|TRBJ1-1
TGTGCCAGCAGTTTAGGACTTAATACTGAAGCTTTCTTT
CASSLGLNTEAFF
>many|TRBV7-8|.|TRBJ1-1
TGTGCCAGCACCCCAGGGAGGACAACTGAAGCTTTCTTT
CASTPGRTTEAFF
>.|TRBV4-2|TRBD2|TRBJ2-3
TGTGCCAGCAGCCAACGGTTAGCGGGGGGTTCCACAGATACGCAGTATTTT
CASSQRLAGGSTDTQYF
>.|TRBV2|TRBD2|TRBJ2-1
TGTGCCAGCAGAGGGACTAGCGGGTTTGGGGAGTTCTTC
CASRGTSGFGEFF
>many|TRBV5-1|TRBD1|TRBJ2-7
TGCGCCAGCAGTTCAACGGGACAGGGAAGGTACGAGCAGTACTTC
CASSSTGQGRYEQYF